This T cell receptor (beta chain) was obtained from a study of blood T cells in healthy people across ages (dated by TCRdb to the mid-2010s). In the study overall: Template switching captured roughly one uniquely barcoded TCR beta cDNA molecule per two T cells in model experiments. The donors were divided into four age groups: young (average approximately 15 years), middle-aged (approximately 39), aged (roughly 66) and long-lived (roughly 82). Donors of different ages were randomly distributed across sequencing lanes to avoid experimental bias. Using deep sequencing normalized with unique cDNA molecular identifiers, the study measured how TCR beta repertoire diversity changes with age. The study analyzed two additional independent replicas of 1 million unique cDNA reads from the same blood draw for two donors, one aged 18 to 29 and one aged 80 or older.

Donors were approximately 42 systemically healthy Caucasian individuals from Russia aged roughly 6 to 90 years. Roughly 10 milliliters of peripheral blood were drawn from each donor into EDTA-treated Vacutainer tubes. Ficoll-Paque density-gradient centrifugation was used to isolate PBMCs, with at least 7 million obtained per sample. Total RNA was extracted from PBMCs with Trizol reagent, with at least 5.5 micrograms obtained per sample. For every donor, flow cytometry on a PBMC aliquot measured the percentage of naive CD45RAhigh/CD27high T cells. Library preparation employed 5' RACE. Sequencing was performed on an Illumina HiSeq 2500. The second PCR ran for about 6 to 11 cycles and used a J-beta primer mix along with a sample-barcoded 5' primer. A template-switch 5' adaptor carrying 12 random nucleotides introduced a unique molecular identifier onto each TCR beta cDNA molecule. At least 3 million CDR3-containing paired-end reads were obtained from each sample. The Mint cDNA synthesis kit, primed by a TRBC-specific oligonucleotide, was used to synthesize first-strand cDNA from all RNA. After uracil-DNA glycosylase treatment, a first 18-cycle PCR used universal primers M1SS and BC2_uni_R on all cDNA. Per the original workflow: For normalization, 1 million high-quality reads were randomly selected from each sample, with every read carrying a distinct molecular identifier. Instead of being binned into consensus sequences, reads with shared molecular identifiers were discarded. MiTCR, set to a Q25 quality threshold and the strictest error-elimination algorithm, was used for CDR3 identification, clonotype clustering and error correction. A nonparametric unseen species model with Euler transformation was used to estimate a lower bound on total TCR beta diversity. Clones were called with MiXCR by TCRdb after fastp trimmed the public reads at Q25, and only in-frame beta chains were retained. Identical CDR3 proteins give one entry, which carries the most common genes and DNA. The V and J calls here are based on TCRdb, not the publication. For this sample the table gives about a million distinct CDR3 sequences, of which roughly two fifths were detected only once. The ten largest account for less than 15% of the sample.

V is cut by 0 bases and J by 2 bases, and the space between the germline ends is 8 bases. According to the germline V gene (reference sequence), CDR1 reads DFQATT and CDR2 reads SNEGSKA. The CDR3 holds 13 amino acids from the cysteine to the phenylalanine. Solely the CDR3 DNA is kept, with 39 bases framed from the first base. Broad study findings and their caveats: As age increased, observed TCR beta diversity per million T cells dropped in a roughly linear way, and a significant reduction was already evident by age 40. Because donor CMV infection status was unknown, age-related changes in expanded clonotypes were potentially confounded. Estimates of total diversity based on one million sequenced T cells were considered lower bounds and underestimates. Bulk unsorted PBMC profiling prevented conclusive comparison of naive and antigen-experienced compartments. Compared with the aged group, more naive CD4+ T cells, fewer expanded clones and increased TCR diversity were shown by the long-lived group, suggesting age selection. The percentage of naive T cells measured by flow cytometry correlated strongly with observed TCR beta diversity.

This clonotype was counted only a few times. The specificity of this receptor is unknown. Base qualities are missing; no much larger clone stands one base away. Sequencing was done on a sample of blood. This chain is built from TRBV20-1 and TRBJ2-7; the best D guess is TRBD1, with 5 bases matching. The sequence came from a man aged 18 to 29 in good health. The CDR3 loop reads CSAREGAAYEQYF. The DNA sequence is TGCAGTGCTAGAGAAGGGGCAGCCTACGAGCAGTACTTC.